These T cell receptor beta chains were read from a single sample in a study of T cell repertoires in cytomegalovirus infection. Their antigens are not known. In TCRdb, the reads were re-called with MiXCR into one record per CDR3 protein. The top ten clones hold roughly 13% of a sample with 750,000 to 950,000 distinct CDR3 sequences, under 35% of them seen once. The sample in question was cultured CD8+ T cells from PBMCs, obtained from culture after CMV antigen stimulation. The receptors stem from a human donor in good health (CMV status not recorded). Some clones in this sample may be carry-over from other donors' samples. Each CDR3 is given with its conserved first and last residue.

V gene,CDR3 protein
TRBV7-2,CASSLGGYGGEKETQYF
TRBV27,CASSSLPGTGPTNEKLFF
TRBV5-1,CASSLGRAGYTF
TRBV7-9,CASSSLRGPVTEAFF
TRBV27,CASGLTWSGGQETQYF
TRBV7-6,CASSSGPPGNTEAFF
TRBV5-5,CASSLDVYQPQHF
TRBV16,CASSQSVGGPKKGGAFF
TRBV7-8,CASSHGPGLAEKETQYF
TRBV12-3/TRBV12-4,CASRNSDRGVADTQYF
TRBV10-3,CAIRGGPELSYGYTF
TRBV4-3,CASSQDRASPGELFF
TRBV27,CASTSYSSTDTQYF
TRBV4-1,CASSPGQGARGTEAFF
TRBV12-5,CASGFRTGDTGELFF
TRBV27,CASSPHSREQFF
TRBV7-8,CASSLDMVSYNEQFF
TRBV7-2,CASSRSGGEWETQYF
TRBV6-1,CASDATPGDEQYF
TRBV4-2,CASSQGKYDQPQHF
TRBV3-1,CASSPTDGGTNEKLFF
TRBV7-9,CASSLGGGGGNYGYAF
TRBV6-2/TRBV6-3,CASSYKGGRTEAFF
TRBV12-3/TRBV12-4,CASSLRTVIYSNQPQHF
TRBV4-1,CASSHPSGRPSEQFF
TRBV7-9,CASSVSTDTQYF
TRBV7-6,CASSLGPRGTDEQFF
TRBV7-2,CASSLARGGWDTEAFF
TRBV7-7,CASSRVLNEKLFF
TRBV5-6,CASSLGSRSHEQYF
TRBV7-2,CASSLAIGKPSSGNTIYF
TRBV10-3,CAIRDPSGRPNNEQFF
TRBV4-1,CASSPYKGTDTQYF
TRBV19,CASTLTGAEAFF
TRBV6-1,CASRPGQGFGELFF
TRBV20-1,CSAKSGGTDQPQHF
TRBV4-3,CASSQGGSYNSPLHF
TRBV20-1,CSARGAGGSNQPQHF
TRBV28,CASTHRTSGNTIYF
TRBV7-9,CASSSGEITDTQYF
TRBV19,CASSPERSYNEQFF
TRBV4-1,CASSQEGGPMDTQYF
TRBV6-4,CASSGASGNEQFF
TRBV2,CASRGQTEYRSNQPQHF
TRBV6-5,CASSYWPRVIGPNTEAFF
TRBV6-5,CASSAGFYTGELFF
TRBV7-9,CASNKGNGYTF
TRBV12-3/TRBV12-4,CASSKPGQGDYGYTF
TRBV29-1,CSVESGTRAVYNEQFF
TRBV4-1,CASSPERGSNEQFF
TRBV20-1,CSALGGEQFF
TRBV7-2,CASSLGGGVSKYEQYF
TRBV7-6,CASSPGVNSYEQYF
TRBV7-2,CASSPSGDWTEAFF
TRBV7-9,CASSRRDSQYF